The clone carrying this T cell receptor (beta chain) occurred a few times. As yet, its antigen is unknown. The data were obtained in a study of identical twins. V shed 7 bases and J shed 13 bases, with 29 bases lying between them. Germline V gene sequence: CDR1 MNHNS, CDR2 SASEGT. CDR3 length equals 16 residues. One entry per CDR3 protein results from TCRdb running MiXCR on the 5' RACE reads. Here the sample spans 1.5 million to 2 million distinct CDR3 sequences, around 29% being singletons. Study-wide points: Not following the same donors, the study drew its conclusions from cross-sectional statistical analysis. Out-of-frame beta sequences exhibited a weaker degree of excess twin sharing.

Sequenced material: cord blood. This sequence was found in a newborn girl in good health. This chain joins TRBV6-1 and TRBJ2-4; tentatively, D is TRBD2 (5 bases). The CDR3 region has the DNA TGTGCCAGCATGCGGGCACACTTCCCGTCCCCTACGGAGCAGTACTTC. Encoded protein: CASMRAHFPSPTEQYF.